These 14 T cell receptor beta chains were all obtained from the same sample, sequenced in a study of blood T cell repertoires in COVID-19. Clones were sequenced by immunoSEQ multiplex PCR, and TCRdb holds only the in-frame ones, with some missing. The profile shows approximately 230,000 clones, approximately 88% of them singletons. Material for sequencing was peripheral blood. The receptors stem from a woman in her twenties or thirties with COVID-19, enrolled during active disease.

CDR3 nucleotide sequence: TGCGCCAGCAGTGAGCCAGGGGGTCGGGGGTACGAAGATGAGCAGTTCTTC. This sequence encodes CASSEPGGRGYEDEQFF. V usage is TRBV10-2 and J usage is TRBJ2-1; possibly TRBD1 for D (7 bases). In germline, CDR1 is WSHSY, CDR2 SAAADI. V was cut by 2 bases and J by 8 bases, with 22 bases left in between. The CDR3 length is 17 residues.

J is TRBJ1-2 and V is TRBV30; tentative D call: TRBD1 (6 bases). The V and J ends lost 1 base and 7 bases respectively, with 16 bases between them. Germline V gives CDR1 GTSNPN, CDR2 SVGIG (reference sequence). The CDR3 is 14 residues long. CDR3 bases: TGTGCCTGGAGTGCGCACGGCACAGGGATTGGCTACACCTTC. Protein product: CAWSAHGTGIGYTF.

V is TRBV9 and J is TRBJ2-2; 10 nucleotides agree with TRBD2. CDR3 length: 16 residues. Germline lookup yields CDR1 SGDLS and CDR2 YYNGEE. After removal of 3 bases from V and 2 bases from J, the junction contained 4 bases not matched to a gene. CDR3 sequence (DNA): TGTGCCAGCAGCGCGCGGACTAGCGGTAACACCGGGGAGCTGTTTTTT. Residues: CASSARTSGNTGELFF.

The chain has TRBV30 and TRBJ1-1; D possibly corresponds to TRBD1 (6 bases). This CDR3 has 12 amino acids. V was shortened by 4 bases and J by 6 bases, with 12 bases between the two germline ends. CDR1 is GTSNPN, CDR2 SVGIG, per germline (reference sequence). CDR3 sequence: CAWTRGGAEAFF. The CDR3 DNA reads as TGTGCCTGGACCAGGGGAGGGGCTGAAGCTTTCTTT.

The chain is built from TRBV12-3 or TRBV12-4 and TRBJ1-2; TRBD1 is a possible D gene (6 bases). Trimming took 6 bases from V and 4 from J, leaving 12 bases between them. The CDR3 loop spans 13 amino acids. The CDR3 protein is CASRGQLSYGYTF. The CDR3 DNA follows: TGTGCCAGCAGGGGACAATTATCCTATGGCTACACCTTC.

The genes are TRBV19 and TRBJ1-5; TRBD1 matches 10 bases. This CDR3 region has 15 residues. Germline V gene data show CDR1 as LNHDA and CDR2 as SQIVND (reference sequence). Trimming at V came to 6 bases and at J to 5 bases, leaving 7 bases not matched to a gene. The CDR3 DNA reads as TGTGCCAGTAGGGAGGGACAGGGGCCCGATCAGCCCCAGCATTTT. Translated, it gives CASREGQGPDQPQHF.

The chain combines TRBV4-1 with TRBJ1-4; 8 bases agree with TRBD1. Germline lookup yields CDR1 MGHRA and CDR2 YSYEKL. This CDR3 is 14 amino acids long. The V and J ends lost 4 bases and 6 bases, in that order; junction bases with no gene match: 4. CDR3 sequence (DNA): TGCGCCAGCAGCCGCTTACAGGGGGATGAAAAACTGTTTTTT. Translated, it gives CASSRLQGDEKLFF.

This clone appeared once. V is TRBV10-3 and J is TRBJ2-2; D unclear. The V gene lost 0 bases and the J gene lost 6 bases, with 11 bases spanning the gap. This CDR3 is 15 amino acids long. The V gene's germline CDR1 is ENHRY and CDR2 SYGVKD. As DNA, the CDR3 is TGTGCCATCAGTGAGTCTCGGTTTGTAGCCGGGGAGCTGTTTTTT. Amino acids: CAISESRFVAGELFF.

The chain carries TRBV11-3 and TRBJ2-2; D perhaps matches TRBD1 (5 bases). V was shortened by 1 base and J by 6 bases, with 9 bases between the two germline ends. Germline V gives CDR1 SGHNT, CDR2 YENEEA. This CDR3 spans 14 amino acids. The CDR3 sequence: CASSLGTLPGELFF. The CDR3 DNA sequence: TGTGCCAGCAGCTTAGGGACACTCCCCGGGGAGCTGTTTTTT.

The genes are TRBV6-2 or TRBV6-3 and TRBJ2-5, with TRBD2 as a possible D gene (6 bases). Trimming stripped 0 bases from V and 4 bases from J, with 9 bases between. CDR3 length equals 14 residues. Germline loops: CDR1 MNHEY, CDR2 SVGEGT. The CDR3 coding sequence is TGTGCCAGCAGTTACTCCTTCGGGGGAGAGACCCAGTACTTC. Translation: CASSYSFGGETQYF.

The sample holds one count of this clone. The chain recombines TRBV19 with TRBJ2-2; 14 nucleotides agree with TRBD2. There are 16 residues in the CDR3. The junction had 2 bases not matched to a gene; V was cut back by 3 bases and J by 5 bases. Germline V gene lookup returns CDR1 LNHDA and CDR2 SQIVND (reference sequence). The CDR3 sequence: CASSMGLAGATGELFF. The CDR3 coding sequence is TGTGCCAGTAGTATGGGACTAGCGGGGGCGACCGGGGAGCTGTTTTTT.

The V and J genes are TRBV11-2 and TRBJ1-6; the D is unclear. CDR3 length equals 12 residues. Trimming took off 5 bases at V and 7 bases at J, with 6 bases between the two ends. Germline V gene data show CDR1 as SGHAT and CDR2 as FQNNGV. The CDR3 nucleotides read TGTGCCAGCAGCCCCGGGAATTCACCCCTCCACTTT. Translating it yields CASSPGNSPLHF.

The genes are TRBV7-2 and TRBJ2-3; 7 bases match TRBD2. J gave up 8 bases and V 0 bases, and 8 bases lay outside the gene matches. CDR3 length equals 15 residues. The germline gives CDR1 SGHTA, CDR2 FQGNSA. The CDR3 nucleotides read TGTGCCAGCAGCTTAGCGGGAGGGCCTTCCGGTACGCAGTATTTT. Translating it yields CASSLAGGPSGTQYF.

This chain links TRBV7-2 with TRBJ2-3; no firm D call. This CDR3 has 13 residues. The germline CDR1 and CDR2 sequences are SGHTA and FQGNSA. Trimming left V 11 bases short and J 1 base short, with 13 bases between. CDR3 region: CAGHPPGTDTQYF. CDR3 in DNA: TGTGCCGGCCATCCGCCCGGCACAGATACGCAGTATTTT.